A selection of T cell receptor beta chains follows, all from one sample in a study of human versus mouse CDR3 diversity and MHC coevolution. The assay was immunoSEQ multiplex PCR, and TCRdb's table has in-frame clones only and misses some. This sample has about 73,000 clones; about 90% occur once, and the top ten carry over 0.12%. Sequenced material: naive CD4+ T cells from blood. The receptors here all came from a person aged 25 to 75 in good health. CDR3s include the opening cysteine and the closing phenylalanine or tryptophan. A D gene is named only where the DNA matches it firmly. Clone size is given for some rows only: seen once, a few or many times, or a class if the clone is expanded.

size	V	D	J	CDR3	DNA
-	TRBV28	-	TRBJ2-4	CASSIENKNIQYF	TGTGCCAGCAGCATCGAGAACAAAAACATTCAGTACTTC
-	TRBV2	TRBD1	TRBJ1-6	CASTTALRQGPNSPLHF	TGTGCCAGCACCACTGCCCTGAGACAGGGCCCTAATTCACCCCTCCACTTT
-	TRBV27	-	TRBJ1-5	CASSPTGRGLQPQHF	TGTGCCAGCAGTCCCACGGGCAGGGGATTACAGCCCCAGCATTTT
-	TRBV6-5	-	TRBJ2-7	CASSYSIGQPGEQYF	TGTGCCAGCAGTTACTCGATTGGACAGCCGGGGGAGCAGTACTTC
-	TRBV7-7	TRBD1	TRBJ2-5	CASSRRQGNQETQYF	TGTGCCAGCAGCCGACGACAGGGTAACCAAGAGACCCAGTACTTC
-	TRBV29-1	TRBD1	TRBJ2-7	CSVANLQGASNEQYF	TGCAGCGTTGCTAATCTTCAGGGGGCGAGCAACGAGCAGTACTTC
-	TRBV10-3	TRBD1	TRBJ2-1	CAISGQGAGNEQFF	TGTGCCATCAGCGGACAGGGGGCCGGGAATGAGCAGTTCTTC
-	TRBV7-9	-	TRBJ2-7	CASSQLASYEQYF	TGTGCCAGCAGCCAACTAGCAAGTTACGAGCAGTACTTC
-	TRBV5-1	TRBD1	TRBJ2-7	CASSRFLRQGAYEQYF	TGCGCCAGCAGCCGATTCTTAAGACAGGGAGCCTACGAGCAGTACTTC
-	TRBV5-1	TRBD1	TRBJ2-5	CASSRRTGQETQYF	TGCGCCAGCAGCCGACGGACAGGTCAAGAGACCCAGTACTTC
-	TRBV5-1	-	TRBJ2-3	CASSLAGYPTDTQYF	TGCGCCAGCAGCTTGGCAGGTTACCCCACAGATACGCAGTATTTT
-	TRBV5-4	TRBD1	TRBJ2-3	CASGVRDRRTDTQYF	TGTGCCAGCGGGGTGAGGGACAGACGCACAGATACGCAGTATTTT
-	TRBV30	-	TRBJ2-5	CAWKASGKTQYF	TGTGCCTGGAAGGCCAGCGGAAAGACCCAGTACTTC
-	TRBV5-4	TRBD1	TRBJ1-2	CASSRDRDYGYTF	TGTGCCAGCAGTCGTGACAGGGACTATGGCTACACCTTC
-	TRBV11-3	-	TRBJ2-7	CASSTERGGEQYF	TGTGCCAGCAGTACAGAGAGGGGGGGCGAGCAGTACTTC
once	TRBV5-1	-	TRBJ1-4	CASSLAGADEKLFF	TGCGCCAGCAGCTTGGCTGGGGCTGATGAAAAACTGTTTTTT
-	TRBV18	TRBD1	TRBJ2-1	CASSRFWDRGGNEQFF	TGTGCCAGCTCAAGATTCTGGGACAGGGGTGGCAATGAGCAGTTCTTC
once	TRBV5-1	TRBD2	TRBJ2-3	CASSLDYGRGVTDTQYF	TGCGCCAGCAGCTTGGATTACGGTCGGGGGGTTACAGATACGCAGTATTTT
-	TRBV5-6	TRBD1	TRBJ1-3	CASSRRTGGSRSGNTIYF	TGTGCCAGCAGCCGCCGGACAGGGGGATCGCGCTCTGGAAACACCATATATTTT
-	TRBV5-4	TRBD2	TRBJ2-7	CASSLGGLAGSYEQYF	TGTGCCAGCAGCCTCGGGGGACTAGCGGGCTCCTACGAGCAGTACTTC
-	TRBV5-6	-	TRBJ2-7	CASSLRGSATYEQYF	TGTGCCAGCAGCTTGAGGGGTTCAGCCACCTACGAGCAGTACTTC
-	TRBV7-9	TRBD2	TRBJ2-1	CASSLVVGGIAGFNEQFF	TGTGCCAGCAGCTTAGTGGTCGGGGGGATAGCGGGATTTAATGAGCAGTTCTTC
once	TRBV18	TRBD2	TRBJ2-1	CASSLSGTREGNEQFF	TGTGCCAGCTCACTGTCCGGGACTAGGGAGGGCAATGAGCAGTTCTTC
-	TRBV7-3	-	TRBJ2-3	CASSLQGADTQYF	TGTGCCAGCAGCCTACAGGGTGCGGATACGCAGTATTTT
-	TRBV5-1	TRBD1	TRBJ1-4	CASSAGQGLEKLFF	TGCGCCAGCAGCGCGGGACAGGGACTTGAAAAACTGTTTTTT
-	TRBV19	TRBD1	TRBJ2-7	CASSVPGTGSHEQYF	TGTGCCAGTAGTGTACCCGGGACAGGGAGCCACGAGCAGTACTTC
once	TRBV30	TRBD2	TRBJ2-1	CACLTLGLVREQFF	TGTGCCTGCCTTACCCTAGGACTAGTCCGTGAGCAGTTCTTC
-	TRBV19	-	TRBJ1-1	CASSILEGRGREAFF	TGTGCCAGTAGTATACTTGAGGGCAGGGGCCGGGAAGCTTTCTTT
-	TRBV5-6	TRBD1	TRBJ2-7	CASSFWDRGGEQYF	TGTGCCAGCAGCTTCTGGGACAGGGGAGGCGAGCAGTACTTC
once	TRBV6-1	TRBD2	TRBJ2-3	CASSEGELAVHYTQYF	TGTGCCAGCAGTGAAGGGGAACTAGCGGTCCATTATACGCAGTATTTT
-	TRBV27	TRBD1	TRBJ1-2	CATTPRGDRGVLRYTF	TGTGCCACCACCCCGAGGGGAGACAGGGGGGTATTACGCTACACCTTC
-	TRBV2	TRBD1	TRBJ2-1	CASGGTGSYEQFF	TGTGCCAGCGGGGGGACAGGGTCCTATGAGCAGTTCTTC
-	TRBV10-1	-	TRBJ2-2	CASSDRGNTGELFF	TGCGCCAGCAGTGACAGGGGGAACACCGGGGAGCTGTTTTTT
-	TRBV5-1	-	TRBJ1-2	CASSRNRVNYGYTF	TGCGCCAGCAGCAGAAACAGGGTGAACTATGGCTACACCTTC
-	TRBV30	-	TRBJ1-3	CAWSPRLFGNTIYF	TGTGCCTGGAGCCCGAGGCTGTTTGGAAACACCATATATTTT